This TCR beta chain stems from a study of OX40 agonist ivuxolimab in advanced cancers. For the study at large: Dose-escalation patients' cancers were hepatocellular carcinoma, melanoma, renal cell or head and neck cancer. Three individuals attained partial responses, comprising one hepatocellular carcinoma case and two cutaneous melanoma cases.

Using immunoSEQ multiplex PCR, the repertoire was profiled, and TCRdb retains in-frame clones only, with some absent. The sample lists 40,000 to 45,000 clones, less than 90% occurring once. Trimming stripped 5 bases from V and 1 base from J, with 8 bases between. The CDR3 has 13 residues. Per the germline V gene, CDR1 is SGHDN and CDR2 is FVKESK. Study-wide results and caveats: Also present in some nonresponders was a low level of normalized T-cell clonal expansion. Within 6 weeks, CD4+ and CD8+ blood T cells expanded clonally at 0.1 to 3.0 mg/kg.

In its sample, this clone was seen a few times. Its antigen is not known. This TCR was sampled from an adult with an advanced solid tumor such as melanoma, head and neck, liver or kidney cancer. The input for sequencing was CD4+ or CD8+ T cells sorted from blood, taken in a trial of the OX40 agonist ivuxolimab. V and J are TRBV14 and TRBJ1-1, with D unclear. This CDR3 is CASSLQRNTEAFF. CDR3 nucleotide sequence: TGTGCCAGCAGCTTGCAGAGGAACACTGAAGCTTTCTTT.